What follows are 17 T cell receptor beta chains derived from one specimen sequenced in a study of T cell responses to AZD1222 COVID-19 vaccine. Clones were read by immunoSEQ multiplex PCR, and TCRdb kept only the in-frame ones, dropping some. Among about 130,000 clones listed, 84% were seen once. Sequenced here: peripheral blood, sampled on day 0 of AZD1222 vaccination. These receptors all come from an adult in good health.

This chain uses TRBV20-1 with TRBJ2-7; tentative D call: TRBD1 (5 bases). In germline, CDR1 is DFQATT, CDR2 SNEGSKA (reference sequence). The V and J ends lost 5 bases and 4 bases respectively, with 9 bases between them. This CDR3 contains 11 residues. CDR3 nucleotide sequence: TGCAGTGCTGCCGGACAATACGAGCAGTACTTC. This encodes CSAAGQYEQYF.

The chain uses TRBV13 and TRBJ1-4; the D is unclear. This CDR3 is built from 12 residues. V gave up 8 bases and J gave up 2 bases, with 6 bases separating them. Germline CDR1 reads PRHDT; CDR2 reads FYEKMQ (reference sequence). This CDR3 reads CASRRTNEKLFF. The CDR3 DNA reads TGTGCCAGCCGTCGGACTAATGAAAAACTGTTTTTT.

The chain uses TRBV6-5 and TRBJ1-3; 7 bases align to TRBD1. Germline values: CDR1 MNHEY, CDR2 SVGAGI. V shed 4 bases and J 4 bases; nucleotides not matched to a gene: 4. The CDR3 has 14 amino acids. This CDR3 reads CASSFRGLGNTIYF. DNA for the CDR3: TGTGCCAGCAGTTTTAGGGGGCTCGGAAACACCATATATTTT.

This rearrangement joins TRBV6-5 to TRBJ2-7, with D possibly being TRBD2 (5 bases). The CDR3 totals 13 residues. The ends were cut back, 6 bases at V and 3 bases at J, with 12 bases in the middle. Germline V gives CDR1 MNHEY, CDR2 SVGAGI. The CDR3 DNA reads TGTGCCAGCAGGAGGGCCGAGAACTACGAGCAGTACTTC. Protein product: CASRRAENYEQYF.

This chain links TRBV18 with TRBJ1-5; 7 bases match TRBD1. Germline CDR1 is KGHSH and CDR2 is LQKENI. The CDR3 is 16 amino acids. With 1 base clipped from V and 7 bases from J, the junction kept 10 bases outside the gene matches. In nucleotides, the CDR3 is TGTGCCAGCTCACCACTTCCACAGGGGTTAAACCAGCCCCAGCATTTT. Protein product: CASSPLPQGLNQPQHF.

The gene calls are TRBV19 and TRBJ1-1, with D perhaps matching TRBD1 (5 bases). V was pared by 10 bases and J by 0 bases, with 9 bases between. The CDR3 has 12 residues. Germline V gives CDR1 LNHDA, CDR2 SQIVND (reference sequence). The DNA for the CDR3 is TGTGCCACCTCGGGGCTGAACACTGAAGCTTTCTTT. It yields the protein CATSGLNTEAFF. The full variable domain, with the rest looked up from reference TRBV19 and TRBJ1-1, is DGGITQSPKYLFRKEGQNVTLSCEQNLNHDAMYWYRQDPGQGLRLIYYSQIVNDFQKGDIAEGYSVSREKKESFPLTVTSAQKNPTAFYLCATSGLNTEAFFGQGTRLTVV.

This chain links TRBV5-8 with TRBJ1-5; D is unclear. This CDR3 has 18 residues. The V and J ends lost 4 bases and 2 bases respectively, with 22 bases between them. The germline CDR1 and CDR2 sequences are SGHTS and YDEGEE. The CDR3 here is CASSRTERHMTGNQPQHF. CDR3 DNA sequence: TGTGCCAGCAGCCGAACAGAGAGGCACATGACGGGCAATCAGCCCCAGCATTTT.

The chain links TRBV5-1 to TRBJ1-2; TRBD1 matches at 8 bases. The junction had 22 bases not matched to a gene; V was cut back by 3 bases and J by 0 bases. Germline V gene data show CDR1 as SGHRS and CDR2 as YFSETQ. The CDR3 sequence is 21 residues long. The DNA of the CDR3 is TGCGCCAGCAGCTCCCCCGGGACAGGTGAACCTCCTACTGAAGCTAACTATGGCTACACCTTC. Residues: CASSSPGTGEPPTEANYGYTF.

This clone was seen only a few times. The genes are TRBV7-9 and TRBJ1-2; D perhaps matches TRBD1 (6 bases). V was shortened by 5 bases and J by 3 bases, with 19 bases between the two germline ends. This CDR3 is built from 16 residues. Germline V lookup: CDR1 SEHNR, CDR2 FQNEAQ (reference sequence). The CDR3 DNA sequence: TGTGCCAGCAGCCCTTCTTCGGGACAAAGGGACTATGGCTACACCTTC. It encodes CASSPSSGQRDYGYTF. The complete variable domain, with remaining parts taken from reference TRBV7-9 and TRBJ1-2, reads DTGVSQNPRHKITKRGQNVTFRCDPISEHNRLYWYRQTLGQGPEFLTYFQNEAQLEKSRLLSDRFSAERPKGSFSTLEIQRTEQGDSAMYLCASSPSSGQRDYGYTFGSGTRLTVV.

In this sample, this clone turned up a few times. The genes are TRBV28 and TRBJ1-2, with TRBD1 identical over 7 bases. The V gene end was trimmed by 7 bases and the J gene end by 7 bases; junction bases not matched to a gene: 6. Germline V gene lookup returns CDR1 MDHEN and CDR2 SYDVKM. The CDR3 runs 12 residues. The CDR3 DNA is TGTGCCAGCAATGACAGGGCTTCTGGCTACACCTTC. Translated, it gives CASNDRASGYTF.

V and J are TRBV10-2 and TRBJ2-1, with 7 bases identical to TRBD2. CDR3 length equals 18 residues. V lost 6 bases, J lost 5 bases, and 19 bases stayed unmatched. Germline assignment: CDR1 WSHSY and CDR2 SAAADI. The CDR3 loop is CASSHPRLSSGVNNEQFF. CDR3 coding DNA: TGCGCCAGCAGCCACCCTCGGTTATCGAGCGGGGTAAACAATGAGCAGTTCTTC.

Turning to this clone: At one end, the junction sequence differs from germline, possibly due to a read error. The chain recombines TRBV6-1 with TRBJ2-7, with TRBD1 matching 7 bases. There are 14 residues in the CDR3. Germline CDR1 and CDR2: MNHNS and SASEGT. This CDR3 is CASREQDRIYEQYF. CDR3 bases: TGTGCCAGCCGTGAACAGGACAGGATCTACGAGCAGTACTTC.

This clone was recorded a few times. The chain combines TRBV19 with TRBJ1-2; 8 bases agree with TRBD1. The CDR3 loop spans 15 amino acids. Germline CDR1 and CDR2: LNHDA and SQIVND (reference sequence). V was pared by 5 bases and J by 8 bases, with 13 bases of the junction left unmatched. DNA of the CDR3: TGTGCCAGTAGTCCTCGGACAGGGCATACAAGCGGCTACACCTTC. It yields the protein CASSPRTGHTSGYTF.

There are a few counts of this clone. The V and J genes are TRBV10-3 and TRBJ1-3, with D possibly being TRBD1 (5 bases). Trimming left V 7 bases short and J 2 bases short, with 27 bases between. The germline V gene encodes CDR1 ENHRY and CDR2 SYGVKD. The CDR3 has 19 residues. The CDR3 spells CAITVGPTYRTTPGNTIYF. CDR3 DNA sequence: TGTGCCATCACTGTGGGGCCGACTTACAGAACTACACCTGGAAACACCATATATTTT.

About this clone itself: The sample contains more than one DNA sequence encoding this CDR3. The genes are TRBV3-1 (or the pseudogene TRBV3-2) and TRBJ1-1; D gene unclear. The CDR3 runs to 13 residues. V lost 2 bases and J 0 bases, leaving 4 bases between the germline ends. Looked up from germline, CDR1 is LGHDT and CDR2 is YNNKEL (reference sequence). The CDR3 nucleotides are TGTGCCAGCAGCCAACAGTTGAACACTGAAGCTTTCTTT. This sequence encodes CASSQQLNTEAFF.

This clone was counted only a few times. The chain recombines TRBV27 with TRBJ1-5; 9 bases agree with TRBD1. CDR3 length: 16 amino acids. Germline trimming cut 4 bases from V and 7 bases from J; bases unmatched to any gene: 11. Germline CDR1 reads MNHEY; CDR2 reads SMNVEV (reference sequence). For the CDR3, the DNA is TGTGCCAGCAGTTCTATGACAGGGGGGAATGGGCAGCCCCAGCATTTT. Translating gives CASSSMTGGNGQPQHF.

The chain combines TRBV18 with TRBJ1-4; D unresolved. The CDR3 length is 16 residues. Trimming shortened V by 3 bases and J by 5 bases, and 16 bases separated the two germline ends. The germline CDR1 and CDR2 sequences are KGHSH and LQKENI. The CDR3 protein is CASSPTMAEGNEKLFF. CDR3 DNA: TGTGCCAGCTCACCGACCATGGCGGAGGGAAATGAAAAACTGTTTTTT. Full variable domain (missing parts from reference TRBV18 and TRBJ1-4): NAGVMQNPRHLVRRRGQEARLRCSPMKGHSHVYWYRQLPEEGLKFMVYLQKENIIDESGMPKERFSAEFPKEGPSILRIQQVVRGDSAAYFCASSPTMAEGNEKLFFGSGTQLSVL.